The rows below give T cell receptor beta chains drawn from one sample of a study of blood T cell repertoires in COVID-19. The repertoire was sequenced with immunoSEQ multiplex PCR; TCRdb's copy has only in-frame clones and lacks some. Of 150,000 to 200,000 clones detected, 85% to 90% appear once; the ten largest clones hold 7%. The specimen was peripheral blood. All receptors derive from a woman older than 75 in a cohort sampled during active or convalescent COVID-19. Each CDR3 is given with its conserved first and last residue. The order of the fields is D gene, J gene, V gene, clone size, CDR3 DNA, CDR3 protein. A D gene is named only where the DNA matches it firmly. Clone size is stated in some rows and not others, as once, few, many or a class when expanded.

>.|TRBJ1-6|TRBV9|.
TGTGCCAGCAGCGTAGGGCTGGGGGAGGCCCTCCACTTT
CASSVGLGEALHF
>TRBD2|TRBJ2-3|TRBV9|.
TGTGCCAGCAGCGGAACAGAGGGACTAGCGGGAGGGCCGGGCACAGATACGCAGTATTTT
CASSGTEGLAGGPGTDTQYF
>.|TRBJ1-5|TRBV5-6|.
TGTGCCAGCAGCCAACGGGGGGGTCTCGGGAGGGTCCAGCCCCAGCATTTT
CASSQRGGLGRVQPQHF
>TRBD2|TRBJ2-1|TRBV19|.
TGTGCCAGTAGCCTACCCGGACTAGCGGAGGAGGGCGATGAGCAGTTCTTC
CASSLPGLAEEGDEQFF
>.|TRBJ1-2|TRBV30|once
TGTGCCTGGGGACTACAGGGTGGTGGCTACACCTTC
CAWGLQGGGYTF
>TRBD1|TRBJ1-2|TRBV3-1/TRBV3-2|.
TGTGCCAGCAGCCAAGCCGGGACAGGGGCCTATGGCTACACCTTC
CASSQAGTGAYGYTF
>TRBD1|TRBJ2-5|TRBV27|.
TGTGCCAGCAGTTTATCAGGGGGCGAGACCCAGTACTTC
CASSLSGGETQYF
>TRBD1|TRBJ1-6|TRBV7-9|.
TGTGCCAGCAGCTTAGGTTCCGGACAGGTGATAGGATTTCTCCACTTT
CASSLGSGQVIGFLHF
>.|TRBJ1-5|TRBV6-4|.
TGTGCCAGCAGTCCCCCGGGGGAGCGCAATCAGCCCCAGCATTTT
CASSPPGERNQPQHF
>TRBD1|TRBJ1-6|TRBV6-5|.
TGTGCCAGCACCTTCCAGACAGGGAGGAGTTCACCCCTCCACTTT
CASTFQTGRSSPLHF
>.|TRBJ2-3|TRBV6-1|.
TGTGCCAGCAGTGGGGCAGGGGCCGGATCCCCAGATACGCAGTATTTT
CASSGAGAGSPDTQYF
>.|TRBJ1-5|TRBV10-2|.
TGCGCCAGCAAGATGGGGGCGGGCAATCAGCCCCAGCATTTT
CASKMGAGNQPQHF
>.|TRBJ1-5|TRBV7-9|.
TGTGCCAGCAGCTTACTGGGCCCAAATCAGCCCCAGCATTTT
CASSLLGPNQPQHF
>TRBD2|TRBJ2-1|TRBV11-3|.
TGTGCCAGCAGCGAGGGACTAGCGGGGGTGAATGAGCAGTTCTTC
CASSEGLAGVNEQFF
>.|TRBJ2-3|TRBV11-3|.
TGTGCCAGCAGCCCCCACCCAGGGGTGGATACGCAGTATTTT
CASSPHPGVDTQYF
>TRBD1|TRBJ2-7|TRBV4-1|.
TGCGCCAGCAGCCAAGTGAATGGAGTCACAGGGGGCGCAGGGGAGCAGTACTTC
CASSQVNGVTGGAGEQYF
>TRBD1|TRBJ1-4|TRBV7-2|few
TGTGCCAGCAGCTTCGGGGACAGGGTAGCTAATGAAAAACTGTTTTTT
CASSFGDRVANEKLFF
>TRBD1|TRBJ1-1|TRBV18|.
TGTGCCAGCTCACCCCCGGGACAGGGTGATGTCACTGAAGCTTTCTTT
CASSPPGQGDVTEAFF
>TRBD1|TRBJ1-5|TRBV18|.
TGTGCCAGCTCATCCGGACAGGGAAGTCAGCCCCAGCATTTT
CASSSGQGSQPQHF
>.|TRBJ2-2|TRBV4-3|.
TGCGCCAGCAGCCAAGACCGACTGCATTATCCTTCACCGCCCGGGGAGCTGTTTTTT
CASSQDRLHYPSPPGELFF
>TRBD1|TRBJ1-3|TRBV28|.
TGTGCCAGCAGTTCCTACAGGGGGCCTGGAAACACCATATATTTT
CASSSYRGPGNTIYF
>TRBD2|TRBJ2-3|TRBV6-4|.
TGTGCCAGCATCCCCCGCTCTGGCGGGGGGCCCACAGATACGCAGTATTTT
CASIPRSGGGPTDTQYF
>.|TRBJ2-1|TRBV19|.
TGTGCCAGTAGTATAGAGCGAGGTAACTCCTACAATGAGCAGTTCTTC
CASSIERGNSYNEQFF
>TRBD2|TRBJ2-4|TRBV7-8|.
TGTGCCAGCAGCTTAGAGTGGGTACTAGCGGGAAAACTAGCCAAAAACATTCAGTACTTC
CASSLEWVLAGKLAKNIQYF
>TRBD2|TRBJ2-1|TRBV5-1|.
TGCGCCAGCAGCTTGACGGGGGGATTCCTTGATAATGAGCAGTTCTTC
CASSLTGGFLDNEQFF
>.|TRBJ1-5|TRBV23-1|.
TGCGCCAAACTTACCGGGACACTGGGCAATCAGCCCCAGCATTTT
CAKLTGTLGNQPQHF
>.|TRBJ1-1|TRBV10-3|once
TGTGCCATCAGTGAGTCGGCGGTCGGTGAAGCTTTCTTT
CAISESAVGEAFF
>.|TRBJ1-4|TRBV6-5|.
TGTGCCAGCAGATTAGCGGACGGGGCCGGTGTAAAACTGTTTTTT
CASRLADGAGVKLFF
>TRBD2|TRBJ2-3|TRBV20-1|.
TGCAGTGCTAGTGAAGCGGGGGGGGCCCTTAGCACAGATACGCAGTATTTT
CSASEAGGALSTDTQYF
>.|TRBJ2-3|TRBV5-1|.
TGCGCCAGCAGCTTGGGTGCGGGACCTAGCACAGATACGCAGTATTTT
CASSLGAGPSTDTQYF
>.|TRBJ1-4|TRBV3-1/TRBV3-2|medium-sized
TGTGCCAGCAGCCCAGACCGTTATAATGAAAAACTGTTTTTT
CASSPDRYNEKLFF
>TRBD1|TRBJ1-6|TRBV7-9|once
TGTGCCAGCAGCTTACGCGGACAGGGACCGAATTCACCCCTCCACTTT
CASSLRGQGPNSPLHF
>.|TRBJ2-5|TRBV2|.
TGTGCCAGCACCATGACTAGTCCCCAAGAGACCCAGTACTTC
CASTMTSPQETQYF
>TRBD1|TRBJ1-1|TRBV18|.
TGTGCCAGCTCACTAACAGGGGGCCTCGGCGATGATGAAGCTTTCTTT
CASSLTGGLGDDEAFF
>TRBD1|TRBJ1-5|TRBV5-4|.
TGTGCCAGCAGCTTAGGACAGGAACGCAATCAGCCCCAGCATTTT
CASSLGQERNQPQHF
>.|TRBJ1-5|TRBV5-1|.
TGCGCCAGCAGCCCCGGGACACTTAGCAATCAGCCCCAGCATTTT
CASSPGTLSNQPQHF
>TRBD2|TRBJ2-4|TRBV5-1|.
TGCGCCAGCAGCTCCCTGACTAGCGGTCTAGCCAAAAACATTCAGTACTTC
CASSSLTSGLAKNIQYF
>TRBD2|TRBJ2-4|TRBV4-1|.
TGCGCCAGCAGCCAAGTCGGGCTAGCGGGAGTTGGATACATTCAGTACTTC
CASSQVGLAGVGYIQYF
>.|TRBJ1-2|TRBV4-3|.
TGCGCCAGCAGCCCGCGACACATCTCGAACTATGGCTACACCTTC
CASSPRHISNYGYTF
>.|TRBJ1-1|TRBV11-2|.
TGTGCCAGCAGCTTAGACGGGAACACTGAAGCTTTCTTT
CASSLDGNTEAFF
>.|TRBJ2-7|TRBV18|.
TGTGCCAGCTCAAGGACTGGTTCCTACGAGCAGTACTTC
CASSRTGSYEQYF
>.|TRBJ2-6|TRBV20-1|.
TGCAGTGCTAGTGAGGGGGGAATCTCTGGGGCCAACGTCCTGACTTTC
CSASEGGISGANVLTF
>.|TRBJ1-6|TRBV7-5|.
TGTGCCAGATTCGGCGACCAAGGCGGGGACAGACTGTCCTATAATTCACCCCTCCACTTT
CARFGDQGGDRLSYNSPLHF
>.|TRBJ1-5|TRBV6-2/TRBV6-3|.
TGTGCCAGCAGTTACTCTCCCCCTTACCGAGACAGAAATCAGCCCCAGCATTTT
CASSYSPPYRDRNQPQHF
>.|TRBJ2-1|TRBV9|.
TGTGCCAGCAGCGGTGGCCCAGGTAATGAGCAGTTCTTC
CASSGGPGNEQFF
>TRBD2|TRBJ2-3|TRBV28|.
TGTGCCAGCAGTTTTTCGCGGACTAGCGGGGGTAGCACAGATACGCAGTATTTT
CASSFSRTSGGSTDTQYF
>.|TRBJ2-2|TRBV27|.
TGTGCCAGCAGGGCACCGGGACACCTGAACACCGGGGAGCTGTTTTTT
CASRAPGHLNTGELFF